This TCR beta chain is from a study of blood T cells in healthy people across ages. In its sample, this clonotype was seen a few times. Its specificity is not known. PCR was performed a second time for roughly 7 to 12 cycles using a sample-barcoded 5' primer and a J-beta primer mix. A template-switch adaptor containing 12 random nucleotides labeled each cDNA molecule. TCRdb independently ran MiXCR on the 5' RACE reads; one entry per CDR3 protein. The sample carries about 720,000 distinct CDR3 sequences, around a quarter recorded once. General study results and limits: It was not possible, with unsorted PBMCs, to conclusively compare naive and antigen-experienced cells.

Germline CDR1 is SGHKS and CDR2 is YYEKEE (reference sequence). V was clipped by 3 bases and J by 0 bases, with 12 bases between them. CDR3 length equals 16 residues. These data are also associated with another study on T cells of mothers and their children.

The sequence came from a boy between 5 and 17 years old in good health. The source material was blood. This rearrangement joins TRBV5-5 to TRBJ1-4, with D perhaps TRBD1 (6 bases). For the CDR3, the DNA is TGTGCCAGCAGCTGGGGGACACTTGCAACTAATGAAAAACTGTTTTTT. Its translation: CASSWGTLATNEKLFF.